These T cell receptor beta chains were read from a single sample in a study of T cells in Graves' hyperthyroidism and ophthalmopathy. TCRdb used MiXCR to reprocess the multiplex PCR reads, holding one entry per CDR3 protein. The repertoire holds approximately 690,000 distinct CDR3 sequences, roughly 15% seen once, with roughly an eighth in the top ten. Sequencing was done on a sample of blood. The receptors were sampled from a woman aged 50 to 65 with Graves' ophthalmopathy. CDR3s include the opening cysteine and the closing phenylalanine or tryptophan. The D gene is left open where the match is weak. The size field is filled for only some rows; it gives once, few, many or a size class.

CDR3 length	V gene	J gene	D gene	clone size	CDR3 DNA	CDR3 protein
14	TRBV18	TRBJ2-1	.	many	TGTGCCAGCTCACCAGGACAGTACTACAATGAGCAGTTCTTC	CASSPGQYYNEQFF
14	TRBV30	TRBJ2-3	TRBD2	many	TGTGCCTGGAGTCGGACGGGAGGGTTGGATACGCAGTATTTT	CAWSRTGGLDTQYF
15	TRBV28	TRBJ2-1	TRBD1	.	TGTGCCAGCAGAACCCCCGGGACAGGGCGGAATGGGCAGTTCTTC	CASRTPGTGRNGQFF
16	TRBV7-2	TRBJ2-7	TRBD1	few	TGTGCCAGCAGCTTGGGTGGGACAGGGGGTTGGAACGAGCAGTACTTC	CASSLGGTGGWNEQYF
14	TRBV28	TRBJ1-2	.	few	TGTGCCAGCAGACGGACAGCCACTAACTATGGCTACACCTTC	CASRRTATNYGYTF
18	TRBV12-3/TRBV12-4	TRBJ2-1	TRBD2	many	TGTGCCAGCAGGCCCCGATCCGGTGGGACTAGCGGGAGAGATGAGCAGTTCTTC	CASRPRSGGTSGRDEQFF
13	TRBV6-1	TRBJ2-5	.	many	TGTGCCAGCAGCTGGGGTGGTTGGGAGACCCAGTACTTC	CASSWGGWETQYF
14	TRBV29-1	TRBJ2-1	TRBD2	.	TGCAGCGCTATAGGACTAGCGGTATACAATGAGCAGTTCTTC	CSAIGLAVYNEQFF
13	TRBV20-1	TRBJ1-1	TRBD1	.	TGCAGTGCTACAGGGACAGGGGTCTCTGAAGCTTTCTTT	CSATGTGVSEAFF
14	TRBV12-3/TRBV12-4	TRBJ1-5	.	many	TGTGCCAGCAGTCCGGGACAACCTTATCAGCCCCAGCATTTT	CASSPGQPYQPQHF
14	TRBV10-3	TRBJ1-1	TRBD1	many	TGTGCCATCAGCGCGGGACAGGGGGCCACTGAAGCTTTCTTT	CAISAGQGATEAFF
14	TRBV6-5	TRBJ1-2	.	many	TGTGCCAGCAGTTACGCGGGACTAAGCTATGGCTACACCTTC	CASSYAGLSYGYTF
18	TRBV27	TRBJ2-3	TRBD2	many	TGTGCCAGCACCTTTCTAGGACTAGCCCGATCTAGCACAGATACGCAGTATTTT	CASTFLGLARSSTDTQYF
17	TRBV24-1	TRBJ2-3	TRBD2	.	TGTGCCACCAGTGAAAACGGACTAGCGGGAGAGGCAGATACGCAGTATTTT	CATSENGLAGEADTQYF
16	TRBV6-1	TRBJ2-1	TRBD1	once	TGTGCCAGCAGTGGGTACGGGACAGGGGCGTACAATGAGCAGTTCTTC	CASSGYGTGAYNEQFF
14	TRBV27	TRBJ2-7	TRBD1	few	TGTGCCAGCAGAAGACAGGGGGGCCACTACGAGCAGTACTTC	CASRRQGGHYEQYF
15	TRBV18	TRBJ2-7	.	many	TGTGCCAGCTCACCACCGAGTAAAGGGCGGAACGAGCAGTACTTC	CASSPPSKGRNEQYF
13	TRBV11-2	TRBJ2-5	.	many	TGTGCCAGCAGCCCAGGGCAGGAGGAGACCCAGTACTTC	CASSPGQEETQYF
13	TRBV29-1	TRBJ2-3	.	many	TGCAGCGTTGACAGGGGTCTCACAGATACGCAGTATTTT	CSVDRGLTDTQYF
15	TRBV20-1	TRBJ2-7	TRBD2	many	TGCAGTGCTAGAGATTATCGGGAGGGCCCCTACGAGCAGTACTTC	CSARDYREGPYEQYF
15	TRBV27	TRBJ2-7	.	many	TGTGCCAGCAGTTTATCGGGGTTTGGGGGTAGGGAGCAGTACTTC	CASSLSGFGGREQYF
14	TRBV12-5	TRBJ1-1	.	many	TGTGCTAGTGGTTTAGCCGGGGGCGGTACTGAAGCTTTCTTT	CASGLAGGGTEAFF
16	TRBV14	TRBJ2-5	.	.	TGTGCCAGCAGCCAAGTGACCCCCAGCCGGCAAGAGACCCAGTACTTC	CASSQVTPSRQETQYF
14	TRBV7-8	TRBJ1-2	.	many	TGTGCCAGCAGCTACCTGGAAGCTAACTATGGCTACACCTTC	CASSYLEANYGYTF
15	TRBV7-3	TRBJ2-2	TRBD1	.	TGTGCCAGCAGCGCGGACAGGGTGGGCACCGGGGAGCTGTTTTTT	CASSADRVGTGELFF
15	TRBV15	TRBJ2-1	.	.	TGTGCCACCAGCGGAACCGGGACTCCGAACAATGAGCAGTTCTTC	CATSGTGTPNNEQFF
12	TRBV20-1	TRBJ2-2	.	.	TGCAGTGCTAGGAAAAAAACCGGGGAGCTGTTTTTT	CSARKKTGELFF
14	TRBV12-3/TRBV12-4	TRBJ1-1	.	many	TGTGCCAGCAGGACCTCTGACAGATACACTGAAGCTTTCTTT	CASRTSDRYTEAFF
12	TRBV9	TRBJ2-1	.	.	TGTGCCAGCAGCGTAGAACGTGGTGGGCAGTTCTTC	CASSVERGGQFF
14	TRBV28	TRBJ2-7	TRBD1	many	TGTGCCAGCAGTTCCTCTGGACAGGGGTTCGAGCAGTACTTC	CASSSSGQGFEQYF
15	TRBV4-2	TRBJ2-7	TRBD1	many	TGTGCCAGCAGCCAGGCTGAAGGGGGCGATTACGAGCAGTACTTC	CASSQAEGGDYEQYF
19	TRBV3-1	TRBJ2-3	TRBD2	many	TGTGCCAGCAGACAGCATGCGGCTAGCGGGAGGGAAGTTACAGATACGCAGTATTTT	CASRQHAASGREVTDTQYF
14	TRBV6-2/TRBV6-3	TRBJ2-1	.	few	TGTGCCAGCAGCCCAAGACTGGACTACAATGAGCAGTTCTTC	CASSPRLDYNEQFF
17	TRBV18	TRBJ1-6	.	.	TGTGCCAGCTCACCCCTCTACAAGAGCTCCTATAATTCACCCCTCCACTTT	CASSPLYKSSYNSPLHF
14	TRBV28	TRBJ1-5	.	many	TGTGCCATCCGACCTCGTGGGCAAAGTAGCCCCCAGCATTTT	CAIRPRGQSSPQHF
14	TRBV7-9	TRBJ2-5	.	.	TGTGCCAGCAGCTTGGCCCTAGCGCAAGAGACCCAGTACTTC	CASSLALAQETQYF
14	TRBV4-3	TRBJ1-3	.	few	TGCGCCAGCAGGGACTATATCTCTGGAAACACCATATATTTT	CASRDYISGNTIYF
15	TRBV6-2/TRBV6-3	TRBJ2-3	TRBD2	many	TGTGCCAGCAACAAGGGACTAGCTCGAGCAGATACGCAGTATTTT	CASNKGLARADTQYF
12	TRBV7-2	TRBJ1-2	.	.	TGTGCCAGCAGCTGGGACAACTATGGCTACACCTTC	CASSWDNYGYTF
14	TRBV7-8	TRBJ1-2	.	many	TGTGCCAGCAGCTTACCGGCAGGGTCCTATGGCTACACCTTC	CASSLPAGSYGYTF
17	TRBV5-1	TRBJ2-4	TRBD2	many	TGCGCCAGCAGATTGACCGGACTAGCGGTAGCCAAAAACATTCAGTACTTC	CASRLTGLAVAKNIQYF
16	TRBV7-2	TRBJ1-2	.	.	TGTGCCAGCAGCCCACACTCTTTTGACAGGAACTATGGCTACACCTTC	CASSPHSFDRNYGYTF
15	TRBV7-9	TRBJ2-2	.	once	.	CASSPLGGGPGSCFF
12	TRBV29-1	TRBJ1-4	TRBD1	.	TGCAGCGGCAGACAGGGCGGCGAAAAACTGTTTTTT	CSGRQGGEKLFF
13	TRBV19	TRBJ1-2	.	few	TGTGCCAGTAGTATTTCCGGATCCTATGGCTACACCTTC	CASSISGSYGYTF
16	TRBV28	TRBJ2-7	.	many	TGTGCCAGCAGCCTAGCGAGTACGGCCCTTTCCTACGAGCAGTACTTC	CASSLASTALSYEQYF
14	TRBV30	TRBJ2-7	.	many	TGTGCCTGGAGTGTACCCGGACAGCCCTACGAGCAGTACTTC	CAWSVPGQPYEQYF
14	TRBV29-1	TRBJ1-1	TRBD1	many	TGCAGCGTTCACCCGGGACAGATTAACACTGAAGCTTTCTTT	CSVHPGQINTEAFF
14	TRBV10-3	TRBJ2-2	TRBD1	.	TGTGCCATCAAGGGGGCAGTGAACACCGGGGAGCTGTTTTTT	CAIKGAVNTGELFF
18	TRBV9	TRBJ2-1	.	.	TGTGCCAGCAGCGCGCCCCCCGTGACTTTATCAGTTGCTAATGAGCAGTTCTTC	CASSAPPVTLSVANEQFF
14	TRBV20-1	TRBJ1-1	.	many	TGCAGTGCCCCCGACAGGTTGGCGAACACTGAAGCTTTCTTT	CSAPDRLANTEAFF
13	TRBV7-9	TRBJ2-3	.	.	TGTGCCAGCAGGGAAGCAGTCACAGATACGCAGTATTTT	CASREAVTDTQYF
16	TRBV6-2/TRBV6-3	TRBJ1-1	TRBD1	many	TGTGCCAGCAGTTACTTAACAGGGGGCCATAACACTGAAGCTTTCTTT	CASSYLTGGHNTEAFF